The table lists the clone carrying this TCR beta chain with a few counts. The sample comes from a study of OX40 agonist ivuxolimab in advanced cancers. The table came from immunoSEQ multiplex PCR; TCRdb's copy has only in-frame clones and leaves some out. The table includes 71,000 or so clones, about 88% detected once. Trimming took 3 bases from V and 7 from J; bases not matched to a gene: 8. CDR1 and CDR2 (germline): SGDLS, YYNGEE. This CDR3 contains 14 residues. The chain combines TRBV9 with TRBJ2-7; 9 bases agree with TRBD1. The receptor comes from an adult with an advanced solid tumor such as melanoma, head and neck, liver or kidney cancer. This sample comprised CD4+ or CD8+ T cells sorted from blood, obtained in a trial of the OX40 agonist ivuxolimab. The CDR3 DNA follows: TGTGCCAGCAGCGCTACAGGGGGCTACAGGGAGCAGTACTTC. Its translation is CASSATGGYREQYF. The variable domain in full, with the rest retrieved from reference TRBV9 and TRBJ2-7, is DSGVTQTPKHLITATGQRVTLRCSPRSGDLSVYWYQQSLDQGLQFLIQYYNGEERAKGNILERFSAQQFPDLHSELNLSSLELGDSALYFCASSATGGYREQYFGPGTRLTVT.